Following are 12 T cell receptor beta chains from one sample sequenced in a study of shared clonotypes between healthy human individuals. Sequencing was performed with immunoSEQ multiplex PCR; in TCRdb, only in-frame clones are kept and a portion is missing. The sample records about 1,900,000 clones, about 94% being singletons. CD45RO-negative, CCR7-selected cells formed the naive CD8 fraction, which excluded terminally differentiated effector memory CD45RA+ cells. What was sequenced was naive CD8+ T cells sorted from blood. These receptors all come from a man aged 18-30 years in good health.

This chain connects TRBV4-1 to TRBJ2-1, with D tentatively TRBD1 (6 bases). Germline values: CDR1 MGHRA, CDR2 YSYEKL. Trimming took off 0 bases at V and 7 bases at J, with 13 bases between the two ends. This CDR3 is 15 amino acids long. The CDR3 DNA is TGCGCCAGCAGCCAAGATAGGGGAAGGGGGAATGAGCAGTTCTTC. It yields the protein CASSQDRGRGNEQFF.

Worth noting for this clone: This sample includes further DNA sequences coding for the same CDR3. The chain is built from TRBV6-5 and TRBJ2-1; TRBD2 matches at 7 bases. Germline CDR1 MNHEY, CDR2 SVGAGI. This CDR3 comprises 16 residues. V was clipped by 3 bases and J by 2 bases; unmatched bases: 7. The CDR3 region is CASSYSAGETYNEQFF. The CDR3 nucleotides read TGTGCCAGCAGTTATTCCGCGGGAGAGACCTACAATGAGCAGTTCTTC.

The chain carries TRBV6-1 and TRBJ1-5, with D unclear. V was pared by 4 bases and J by 0 bases, with 4 bases between. CDR1 is MNHNS, CDR2 SASEGT, per germline. This CDR3 is built from 13 residues. As DNA, the CDR3 is TGTGCCAGCAGTGCGGATAGCAATCAGCCCCAGCATTTT. As protein: CASSADSNQPQHF.

Of note for this clone: Germline is not matched at one junction end, which may reflect a read error. The rearrangement links TRBV7-7 to TRBJ2-5; 8 nucleotides align to TRBD2. CDR3 length equals 15 residues. The germline V gene has CDR1 SSHAT and CDR2 FNYEAQ (reference sequence). The CDR3 nucleotides are TGTGCTAGCAGCGAAGAGACTAGCGCCCCAGAGACCCAGTACTTC. Its protein product is CASSEETSAPETQYF.

The genes are TRBV6-5 and TRBJ2-7; either TRBD1 or TRBD2 may fit D (5 bases each). The germline V gene has CDR1 MNHEY and CDR2 SVGAGI. The V and J ends lost 2 bases and 5 bases respectively, with 13 bases between them. The CDR3 is 14 amino acids. This CDR3 reads CASSYRGPPHEQYF. The CDR3 DNA reads as TGTGCCAGCAGTTACCGGGGACCTCCCCACGAGCAGTACTTC.

This rearrangement joins TRBV30 to TRBJ1-3, with D uncertain. The germline gives CDR1 GTSNPN, CDR2 SVGIG (reference sequence). The CDR3 loop spans 14 amino acids. The V end was cut by 6 bases, the J end by 0 bases, with 12 bases between. Here the CDR3 reads CACPWAGSGNTIYF. CDR3 bases: TGTGCCTGTCCTTGGGCAGGCTCTGGAAACACCATATATTTT.

The CDR3 coding sequence is TGTGCCAGCAGCTTATGGGCTAGCGGGCCACAAGAGACCCAGTACTTC. As protein: CASSLWASGPQETQYF. This chain links TRBV7-9 with TRBJ2-5; the match to TRBD2 covers 8 bases. CDR3 length: 16 residues. J was trimmed by 2 bases and V by 2 bases; bases with no gene match: 7. Germline loops: CDR1 SEHNR, CDR2 FQNEAQ (reference sequence). Full variable domain (outside the CDR3, taken from reference TRBV7-9 and TRBJ2-5): DTGVSQNPRHKITKRGQNVTFRCDPISEHNRLYWYRQTLGQGPEFLTYFQNEAQLEKSRLLSDRFSAERPKGSFSTLEIQRTEQGDSAMYLCASSLWASGPQETQYFGPGTRLLVL.

The chain uses TRBV5-1 and TRBJ2-1, with D unresolved. Germline V lookup: CDR1 SGHRS, CDR2 YFSETQ. V was trimmed by 3 bases and J by 6 bases, leaving 4 bases between them. The CDR3 covers 11 residues. This chain's CDR3 is CASSSGNEQFF. CDR3 coding DNA: TGCGCCAGCAGCTCCGGCAATGAGCAGTTCTTC.

This chain links TRBV10-1 with TRBJ2-3; D unclear. V lost 1 base, J lost 5 bases, and 7 bases lay in between. CDR3 size: 13 residues. Germline-derived CDR1 and CDR2 are WNHNN and SYGVQD (reference sequence). CDR3 coding DNA: TGCGCCAGCAGTGAGTATACGGGAGATACGCAGTATTTT. Protein: CASSEYTGDTQYF.

This sequence joins TRBV5-4 and TRBJ2-1; D unresolved. The CDR3 has 15 residues. The germline V and J ends were trimmed by 0 bases and 6 bases, with 13 bases remaining between them. Germline assignment: CDR1 SGHNT and CDR2 YYREEE (reference sequence). Here the CDR3 DNA reads TGTGCCAGCAGCTTGGACGCAACACCTTCCAATGAGCAGTTCTTC. Translated, it gives CASSLDATPSNEQFF.

V is TRBV10-2 and J is TRBJ2-1; 9 positions match TRBD2. Germline CDR1 WSHSY, CDR2 SAAADI. Trimming cost V 1 base and J 1 base; bases outside gene matches: 2. The CDR3 is 16 amino acids. In DNA, the CDR3 is TGCGCCAGCAGTGAGTGGCGGGAGGGTTCCTACAATGAGCAGTTCTTC. It encodes CASSEWREGSYNEQFF.

The V call is TRBV10-3, the J call TRBJ1-2; 7 positions agree with TRBD1. The CDR3 loop spans 14 amino acids. Germline V CDR1 and CDR2: ENHRY, SYGVKD. V lost 10 bases to trimming and J lost 4 bases; unmatched junction nucleotides: 12. The CDR3, as DNA: TGTGCCACCAAGGAAGGGGGCTCTGGCTATGGCTACACCTTC. This sequence encodes CATKEGGSGYGYTF.